Following are 29 T cell receptor beta chains from one sample sequenced in a study of a mutant IDH1 vaccine in newly diagnosed glioma. The time point: week 5, during vaccination. Every vaccination contained 300 ug of the mutant IDH1 20-mer peptide and was paired with topical imiquimod. Using immunoSEQ multiplex PCR, the repertoire was profiled, and TCRdb retains in-frame clones only, with some absent. The profile shows over 55,000 clones, roughly 82% of them singletons. These receptors lack a known antigen. The material was PBMCs, obtained from a glioma patient whose treatment included an IDH1 peptide vaccine. These receptors were collected from a woman aged 18-29 years with glioma. Some clones in this sample may be carry-over from other donors' samples.

Of note for this clone: Mismatch with germline at one junction end may stem from a read error. The rearrangement joins TRBV6-1 to TRBJ2-7, with 8 positions matching TRBD2. The CDR3 is 12 amino acids. The germline V gene encodes CDR1 MNHNS and CDR2 SASEGT. The CDR3 sequence is CVSSPAGDEQYF. CDR3 coding DNA: TGTGTCAGCAGCCCAGCGGGAGACGAGCAGTACTTC.

In its sample, this clone was seen once. Written as DNA, the CDR3 is TGTGCCAGCAGTGAATATGGGCGGCCCGAGGAGCAGTACTTC. It translates to CASSEYGRPEEQYF. The rearrangement joins TRBV25-1 to TRBJ2-7; no firm D call. Germline values: CDR1 MGHDK, CDR2 SYGVNS. The CDR3 consists of 14 residues. The germline V and J ends were trimmed by 0 bases and 7 bases, with 13 bases remaining between them.

A few counts support this clone. This chain links TRBV30 with TRBJ1-5, with D perhaps matching TRBD1 (5 bases). Germline CDR1 reads GTSNPN; CDR2 reads SVGIG (reference sequence). The ends were cut back, 6 bases at V and 4 bases at J, with 16 bases in the middle. The CDR3 consists of 14 residues. DNA of the CDR3: TGTGCCTGCCGCCCCGGGGCAGGTAATCAGCCCCAGCATTTT. It is translated as CACRPGAGNQPQHF.

This clone has a single count. The J gene is TRBJ1-3, the V gene TRBV18; D is unclear. The CDR3 is 16 amino acids. The V end was cut by 1 base, the J end by 0 bases, with 10 bases between. Germline-derived CDR1 and CDR2 are KGHSH and LQKENI. Here the CDR3 reads CASSPLTAVSGNTIYF. CDR3 coding DNA: TGTGCCAGCTCACCACTAACAGCGGTCTCTGGAAACACCATATATTTT.

The chain employs TRBV5-1 and TRBJ1-1; the match to TRBD1 covers 7 bases. Trimming cost V 4 bases and J 4 bases; bases outside gene matches: 10. Germline V gene sequence: CDR1 SGHRS, CDR2 YFSETQ. CDR3 length equals 15 residues. CDR3: CASSLRQGWSTEAFF. DNA of the CDR3: TGCGCCAGCAGCCTAAGACAGGGATGGAGCACTGAAGCTTTCTTT.

This chain links TRBV10-3 with TRBJ2-3; TRBD2 agrees at 9 bases. CDR1 is ENHRY, CDR2 SYGVKD, per germline. V trimming: 8 bases; J trimming: 4 bases; junction bases outside the gene matches: 13. The CDR3 runs 16 residues. Written as DNA, the CDR3 is TGTGCCATCGGAGGACAGCGGGAGGATACCGCAGATACGCAGTATTTT. Its translation is CAIGGQREDTADTQYF.

The rearrangement joins TRBV5-1 to TRBJ1-2; D is perhaps TRBD1 (5 bases). Germline lookup yields CDR1 SGHRS and CDR2 YFSETQ. V was cut by 1 base and J by 7 bases, with 11 bases left in between. CDR3 length equals 13 residues. Here the CDR3 reads CASSLIRDVGYTF. Here the CDR3 DNA reads TGCGCCAGCAGCTTGATCAGGGATGTTGGCTACACCTTC.

V gene TRBV5-1 combines with J gene TRBJ2-5, with unresolved D. The CDR3 consists of 15 residues. V was shortened by 1 base and J by 4 bases, with 14 bases between the two germline ends. Germline V gene lookup returns CDR1 SGHRS and CDR2 YFSETQ. The CDR3: CASSLQGWVGETQYF. In nucleotides, the CDR3 is TGCGCCAGCAGCTTGCAAGGGTGGGTCGGAGAGACCCAGTACTTC.

V gene TRBV29-1 combines with J gene TRBJ2-2, with 7 bases identical to TRBD1. The CDR3 spans 15 residues. V dropped 2 bases and J dropped 4; count of bases not matched to a gene: 7. The V gene's germline CDR1 is SQVTM and CDR2 ANQGSEA. This CDR3 reads CSVESPPGGTGELFF. The CDR3 DNA is TGCAGCGTTGAATCTCCTCCAGGGGGCACCGGGGAGCTGTTTTTT.

The chain carries TRBV6-4 and TRBJ2-1, with D maybe TRBD2 (6 bases). Germline CDR1 is MRHNA and CDR2 is SNTAGT. Trimming shortened V by 4 bases and J by 9 bases, and 13 bases separated the two germline ends. The CDR3 is made up of 13 amino acids. CDR3 region: CASSAVEGGEQFF. In DNA form, the CDR3 reads TGTGCCAGCAGTGCGGTTGAGGGAGGTGAGCAGTTCTTC.

J is TRBJ2-3 and V is TRBV4-2; no definite D call. The germline V and J ends were trimmed by 2 bases and 3 bases, with 6 bases remaining between them. The CDR3 runs to 13 residues. Germline CDR1 LGHNA, CDR2 YNFKEQ. Written as DNA, the CDR3 is TGTGCCAGCAGCCAACCCCCGACAGATACGCAGTATTTT. Translating it yields CASSQPPTDTQYF.

The gene calls are TRBV19 and TRBJ1-1; 7 bases fit TRBD1. Germline CDR1 is LNHDA and CDR2 is SQIVND (reference sequence). Losses at the gene ends were 6 bases for V and 4 bases for J; bases not matched to a gene: 8. This CDR3 has 14 amino acids. DNA for the CDR3: TGTGCCAGTAGCCTCACAGGGGTTCGCACTGAAGCTTTCTTT. The encoded protein is CASSLTGVRTEAFF.

J is TRBJ1-1 and V is TRBV10-3; no firm D call. CDR1 ENHRY and CDR2 SYGVKD come from the germline V gene. The CDR3 sequence is 14 residues long. Trimming pared 6 bases from V and 0 bases from J, leaving 11 bases between. The CDR3 DNA is TGTGCCATCAGGGGCGGAAACATGAACACTGAAGCTTTCTTT. This encodes CAIRGGNMNTEAFF.

This chain connects TRBV27 to TRBJ2-1, with TRBD1 matching over 8 bases. The CDR3 contains 15 residues. V was clipped by 4 bases and J by 4 bases; unmatched bases: 6. CDR1 and CDR2 (germline): MNHEY, SMNVEV (reference sequence). The CDR3 loop is CASSSSQGVYNEQFF. CDR3 nucleotide sequence: TGTGCCAGCAGTTCCTCACAGGGGGTTTACAATGAGCAGTTCTTC.

The V call is TRBV7-9, the J call TRBJ2-7; D call uncertain. The CDR3 length is 12 residues. The V gene's germline CDR1 is SEHNR and CDR2 FQNEAQ (reference sequence). V was trimmed by 5 bases and J by 4 bases, leaving 9 bases between them. The CDR3 region is CASSGNPYEQYF. CDR3 DNA: TGTGCCAGCAGCGGCAACCCGTACGAGCAGTACTTC.

The V gene is TRBV6-6, the J gene TRBJ1-1, with D maybe TRBD1 (6 bases). Germline V gene sequence: CDR1 MNHNY, CDR2 SVGAGI (reference sequence). This CDR3 spans 14 amino acids. Trimming stripped 5 bases from V and 5 bases from J, with 15 bases between. The CDR3 loop reads CASSRGAGETEAFF. For the CDR3, the DNA is TGTGCCAGCAGTCGGGGGGCAGGGGAAACTGAAGCTTTCTTT.

This clone was observed a few times. The chain combines TRBV30 with TRBJ1-4; D gene uncertain. The V gene lost 6 bases and the J gene lost 2 bases, with 16 bases spanning the gap. The germline gives CDR1 GTSNPN, CDR2 SVGIG (reference sequence). The CDR3 runs 15 residues. CDR3 amino acids: CACPRGRSTNEKLFF. CDR3 coding DNA: TGTGCCTGCCCAAGAGGGCGTTCGACTAATGAAAAACTGTTTTTT.

The rearrangement uses TRBV5-5 and TRBJ1-1; unclear D gene. The ends were cut back, 2 bases at V and 7 bases at J, with 21 bases in the middle. Germline CDR1 and CDR2: SGHKS and YYEKEE (reference sequence). The CDR3 extends over 16 amino acids. The CDR3 region has the DNA TGTGCCAGCAGCTTTAAGGCCACGAGTGGGAACCTTGAAGCTTTCTTT. Protein product: CASSFKATSGNLEAFF. The full variable domain, rest sourced from reference TRBV5-5 and TRBJ1-1, is DAGVTQSPTHLIKTRGQQVTLRCSPISGHKSVSWYQQVLGQGPQFIFQYYEKEERGRGNFPDRFSARQFPNYSSELNVNALLLGDSALYLCASSFKATSGNLEAFFGQGTRLTVV.

The V and J genes are TRBV9 and TRBJ1-1; no clear D. Per the germline V gene, CDR1 is SGDLS and CDR2 is YYNGEE. V lost 0 bases and J lost 3, with 9 bases in between. This CDR3 has 14 residues. The CDR3 loop reads CASSVAGQYTEAFF. CDR3 nucleotides: TGTGCCAGCAGCGTAGCCGGGCAGTACACTGAAGCTTTCTTT.

The CDR3 coding sequence is TGTGCCAGCAGCTTCTACAATGAGCAGTTCTTC. It translates to CASSFYNEQFF. The chain has TRBV6-5 and TRBJ2-1; D is unclear. The germline CDR1 and CDR2 sequences are MNHEY and SVGAGI. V was clipped by 6 bases and J by 3 bases, with 3 bases between them. The CDR3 runs to 11 residues.

In this sample, this clone turned up once. V gene TRBV4-1 combines with J gene TRBJ1-5, with TRBD1 matching 9 bases. Germline lookup yields CDR1 MGHRA and CDR2 YSYEKL. The trim removed 0 bases at V and 9 bases at J, leaving 9 bases unmatched. CDR3 length: 16 amino acids. The CDR3 DNA sequence: TGCGCCAGCAGCCAAGAGTACGGGACAGGGTATTGGCCCCAGCATTTT. Residues: CASSQEYGTGYWPQHF.

This clone has more than one count but fewer than ten. The chain carries TRBV15 and TRBJ1-5, with 7 bases matching TRBD1. This CDR3 spans 15 amino acids. The trim removed 3 bases at V and 6 bases at J, leaving 8 bases unmatched. Germline CDR1 LNHNV, CDR2 YYDKDF (reference sequence). The CDR3 sequence: CATSSFQGVIQPQHF. In DNA form, the CDR3 reads TGTGCCACCAGCAGTTTCCAGGGGGTCATTCAGCCCCAGCATTTT.

The chain combines TRBV6-5 with TRBJ2-5; either TRBD1 or TRBD2 may supply D (5 bases each). Germline V gene sequence: CDR1 MNHEY, CDR2 SVGAGI. Trimming shortened V by 8 bases and J by 5 bases, and 21 bases separated the two germline ends. The CDR3 is 15 amino acids. In nucleotides, the CDR3 is TGTGCCAGCTCCTCCCCCGGGACCAATCGGGAGACCCAGTACTTC. Residues: CASSSPGTNRETQYF.

This chain connects TRBV6-5 to TRBJ2-7; TRBD1 agrees at 7 bases. CDR3 size: 12 residues. V shed 6 bases and J 7 bases; nucleotides not matched to a gene: 6. Germline CDR1 MNHEY, CDR2 SVGAGI. The CDR3 DNA reads as TGTGCCAGCAGGACAGGGCTGGAAGAGCAGTACTTC. Its protein is CASRTGLEEQYF.

The chain uses TRBV19 and TRBJ2-2; 9 positions agree with TRBD2. V shed 3 bases and J 0 bases; nucleotides not matched to a gene: 2. The CDR3 runs to 16 residues. Germline V lookup: CDR1 LNHDA, CDR2 SQIVND (reference sequence). CDR3 DNA: TGTGCCAGTAGTATCGCTAGCGGGACGAACACCGGGGAGCTGTTTTTT. It encodes CASSIASGTNTGELFF.

The V gene is TRBV5-4, the J gene TRBJ2-7; D possibly matches TRBD1 or TRBD2 (5 bases each). Germline CDR1 and CDR2: SGHNT and YYREEE (reference sequence). V dropped 4 bases and J dropped 3 bases, with 11 bases sitting between them. CDR3 length: 13 residues. The CDR3 DNA is TGTGCCAGCAGCACCGGGACGGACTACGAGCAGTACTTC. Translating gives CASSTGTDYEQYF.

The chain joins TRBV30 to TRBJ1-2, with D hard to call. The germline CDR1 and CDR2 sequences are GTSNPN and SVGIG (reference sequence). The CDR3 length is 12 residues. V lost 2 bases and J lost 7, with 11 bases in between. The CDR3 DNA sequence: TGTGCCTGGAGTATCGGAGAGGCTGGCTACACCTTC. Encoded protein: CAWSIGEAGYTF.

This clone was observed a few times. J is TRBJ1-2 and V is TRBV5-6; 8 bases are shared with TRBD1. After removal of 4 bases from V and 4 bases from J, the junction contained 9 bases not matched to a gene. The CDR3 totals 15 residues. Germline CDR1 and CDR2: SGHDT and YYEEEE. The CDR3 nucleotides are TGTGCCAGCAGCCCGCTGGACAGGGTGGGCTATGGCTACACCTTC. The encoded protein is CASSPLDRVGYGYTF.

The rearrangement links TRBV19 to TRBJ1-2; TRBD1 matches at 9 bases. The germline gives CDR1 LNHDA, CDR2 SQIVND (reference sequence). There are 15 residues in the CDR3. The J segment lost 8 bases and the V segment lost 3 bases, leaving 10 bases of the junction unmatched. CDR3 region: CASSIGDRGMGGYTF. The DNA for the CDR3 is TGTGCCAGTAGTATTGGCGACAGGGGGATGGGGGGCTACACCTTC.